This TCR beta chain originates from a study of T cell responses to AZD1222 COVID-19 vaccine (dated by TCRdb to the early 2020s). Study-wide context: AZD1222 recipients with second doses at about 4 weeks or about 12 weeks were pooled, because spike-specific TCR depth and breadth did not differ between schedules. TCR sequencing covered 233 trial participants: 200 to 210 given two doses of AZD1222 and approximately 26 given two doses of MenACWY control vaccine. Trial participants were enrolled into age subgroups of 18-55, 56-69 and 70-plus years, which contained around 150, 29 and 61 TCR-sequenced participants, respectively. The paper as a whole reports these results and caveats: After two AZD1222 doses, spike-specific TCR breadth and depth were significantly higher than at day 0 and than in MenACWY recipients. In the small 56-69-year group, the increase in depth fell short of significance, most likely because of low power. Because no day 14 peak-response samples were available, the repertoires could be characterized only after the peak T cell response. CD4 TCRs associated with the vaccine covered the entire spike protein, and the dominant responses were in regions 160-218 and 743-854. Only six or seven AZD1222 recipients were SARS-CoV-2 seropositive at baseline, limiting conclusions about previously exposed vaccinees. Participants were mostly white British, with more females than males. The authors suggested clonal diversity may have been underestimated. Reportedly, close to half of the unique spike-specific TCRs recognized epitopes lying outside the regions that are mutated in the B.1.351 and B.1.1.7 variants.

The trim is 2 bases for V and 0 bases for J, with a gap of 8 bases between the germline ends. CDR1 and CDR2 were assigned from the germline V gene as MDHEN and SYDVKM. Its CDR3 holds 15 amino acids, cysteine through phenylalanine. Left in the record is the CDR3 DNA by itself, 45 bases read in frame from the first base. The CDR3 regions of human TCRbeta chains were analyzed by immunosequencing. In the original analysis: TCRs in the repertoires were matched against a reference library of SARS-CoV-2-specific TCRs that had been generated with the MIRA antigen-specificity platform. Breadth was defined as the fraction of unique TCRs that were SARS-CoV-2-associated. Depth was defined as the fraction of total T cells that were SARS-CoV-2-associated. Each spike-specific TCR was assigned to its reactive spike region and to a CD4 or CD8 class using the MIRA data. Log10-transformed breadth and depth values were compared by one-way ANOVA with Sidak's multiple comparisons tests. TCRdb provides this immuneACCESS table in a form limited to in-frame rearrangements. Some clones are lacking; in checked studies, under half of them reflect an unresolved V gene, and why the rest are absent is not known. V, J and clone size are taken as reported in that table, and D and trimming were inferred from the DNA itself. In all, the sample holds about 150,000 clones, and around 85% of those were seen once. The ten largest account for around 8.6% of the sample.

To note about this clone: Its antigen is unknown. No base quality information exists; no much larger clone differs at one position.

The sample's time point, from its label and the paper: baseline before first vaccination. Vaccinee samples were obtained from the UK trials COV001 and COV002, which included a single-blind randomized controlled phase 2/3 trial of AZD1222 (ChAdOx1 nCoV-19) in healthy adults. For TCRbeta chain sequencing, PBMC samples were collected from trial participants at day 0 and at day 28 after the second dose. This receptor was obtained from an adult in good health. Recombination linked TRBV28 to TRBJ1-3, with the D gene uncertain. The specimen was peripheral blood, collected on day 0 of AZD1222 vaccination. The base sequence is TGTGCCAGCAGTTTAGTAGGTAACTCTGGAAACACCATATATTTT. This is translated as CASSLVGNSGNTIYF.